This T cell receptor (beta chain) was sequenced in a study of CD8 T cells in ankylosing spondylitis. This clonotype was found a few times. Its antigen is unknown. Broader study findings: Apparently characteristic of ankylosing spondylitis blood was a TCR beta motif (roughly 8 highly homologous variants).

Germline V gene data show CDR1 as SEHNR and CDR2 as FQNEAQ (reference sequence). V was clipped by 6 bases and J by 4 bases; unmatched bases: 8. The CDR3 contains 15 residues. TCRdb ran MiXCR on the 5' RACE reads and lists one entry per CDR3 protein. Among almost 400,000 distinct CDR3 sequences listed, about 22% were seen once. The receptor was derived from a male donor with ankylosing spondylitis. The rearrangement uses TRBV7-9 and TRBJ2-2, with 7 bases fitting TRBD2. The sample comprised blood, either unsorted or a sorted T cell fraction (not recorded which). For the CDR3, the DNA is TGTGCCAGCAGAGAGGGAGGGGCGGGCACCGGGGAGCTGTTTTTT. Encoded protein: CASREGGAGTGELFF.